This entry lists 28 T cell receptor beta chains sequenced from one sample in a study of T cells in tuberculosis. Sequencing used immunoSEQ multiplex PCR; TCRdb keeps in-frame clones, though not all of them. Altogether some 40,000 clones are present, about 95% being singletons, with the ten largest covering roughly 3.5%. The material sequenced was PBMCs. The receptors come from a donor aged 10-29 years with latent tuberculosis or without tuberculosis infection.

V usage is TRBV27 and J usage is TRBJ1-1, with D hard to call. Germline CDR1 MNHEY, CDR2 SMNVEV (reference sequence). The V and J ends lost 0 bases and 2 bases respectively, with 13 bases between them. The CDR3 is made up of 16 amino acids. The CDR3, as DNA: TGTGCCAGCAGTTTATCGACGTCAGGCAGCAACACTGAAGCTTTCTTT. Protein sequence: CASSLSTSGSNTEAFF.

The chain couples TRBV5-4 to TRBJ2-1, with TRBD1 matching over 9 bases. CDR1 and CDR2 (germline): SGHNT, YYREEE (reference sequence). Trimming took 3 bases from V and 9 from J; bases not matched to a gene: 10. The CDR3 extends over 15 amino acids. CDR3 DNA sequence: TGTGCCAGCAGCTGGGCGGGACAGGGATTCATTGAGCAGTTCTTC. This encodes CASSWAGQGFIEQFF. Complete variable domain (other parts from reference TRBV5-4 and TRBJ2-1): ETGVTQSPTHLIKTRGQQVTLRCSSQSGHNTVSWYQQALGQGPQFIFQYYREEENGRGNFPPRFSGLQFPNYSSELNVNALELDDSALYLCASSWAGQGFIEQFFGPGTRLTVL.

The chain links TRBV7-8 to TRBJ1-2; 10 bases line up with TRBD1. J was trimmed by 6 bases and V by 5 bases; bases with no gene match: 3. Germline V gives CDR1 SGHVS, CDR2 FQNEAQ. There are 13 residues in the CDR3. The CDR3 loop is CASSAGTGDGYTF. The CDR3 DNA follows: TGTGCCAGCAGCGCCGGGACAGGGGATGGCTACACCTTC.

In DNA form, the CDR3 reads TGTGCCAGCTCATCCACAGGGATAGGAAAGGCTGAAGCTTTCTTT. Amino acid sequence: CASSSTGIGKAEAFF. This chain links TRBV18 with TRBJ1-1; D is possibly TRBD1 (6 bases). Germline V lookup: CDR1 KGHSH, CDR2 LQKENI. With 5 bases removed from V and 6 bases from J, the gap between germline ends came to 19 bases. The CDR3 is 15 amino acids.

CDR3 loop: CASSLPLAGGLREQYF. Written as DNA, the CDR3 is TGTGCCAGCAGCTTACCCCTAGCGGGGGGCCTCAGGGAGCAGTACTTC. The chain uses TRBV7-2 and TRBJ2-7; 11 nucleotides agree with TRBD2. Trimming at V came to 2 bases and at J to 7 bases, leaving 10 bases not matched to a gene. The CDR3 contains 16 residues. The germline V gene has CDR1 SGHTA and CDR2 FQGNSA.

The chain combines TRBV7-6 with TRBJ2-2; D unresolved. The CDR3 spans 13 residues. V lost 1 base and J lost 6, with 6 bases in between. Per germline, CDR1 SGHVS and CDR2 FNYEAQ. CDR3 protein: CASSLDQAGELFF. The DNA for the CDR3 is TGTGCCAGCAGCTTAGATCAGGCCGGGGAGCTGTTTTTT.

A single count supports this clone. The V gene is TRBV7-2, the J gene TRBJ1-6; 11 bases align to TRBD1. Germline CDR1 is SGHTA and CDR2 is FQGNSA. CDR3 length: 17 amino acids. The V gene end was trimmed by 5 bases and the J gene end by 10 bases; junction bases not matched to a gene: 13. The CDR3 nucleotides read TGTGCCAGCAGCGCCTGGGACAGGGGGGTAGCGGGCTCACCCCTCCACTTT. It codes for CASSAWDRGVAGSPLHF.

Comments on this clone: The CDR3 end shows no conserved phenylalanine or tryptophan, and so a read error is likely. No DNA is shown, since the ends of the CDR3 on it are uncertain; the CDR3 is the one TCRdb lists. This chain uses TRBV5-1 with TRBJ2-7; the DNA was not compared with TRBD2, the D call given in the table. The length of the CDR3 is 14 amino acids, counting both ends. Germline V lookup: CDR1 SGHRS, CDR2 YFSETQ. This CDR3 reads CASSLDLRSTSGWR.

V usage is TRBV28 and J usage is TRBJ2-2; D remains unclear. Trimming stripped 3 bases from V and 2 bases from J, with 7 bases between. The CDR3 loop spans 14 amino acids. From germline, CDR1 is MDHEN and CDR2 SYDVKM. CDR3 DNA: TGTGCCAGCAGTTTTCCGTTAAACACCGGGGAGCTGTTTTTT. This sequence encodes CASSFPLNTGELFF.

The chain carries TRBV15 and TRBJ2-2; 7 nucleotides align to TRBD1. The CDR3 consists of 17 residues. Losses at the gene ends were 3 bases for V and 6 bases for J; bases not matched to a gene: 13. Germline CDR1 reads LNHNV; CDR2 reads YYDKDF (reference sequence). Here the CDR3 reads CATSRDMTGNRPGELFF. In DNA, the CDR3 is TGTGCCACCAGCAGGGACATGACAGGGAATCGTCCCGGGGAGCTGTTTTTT.

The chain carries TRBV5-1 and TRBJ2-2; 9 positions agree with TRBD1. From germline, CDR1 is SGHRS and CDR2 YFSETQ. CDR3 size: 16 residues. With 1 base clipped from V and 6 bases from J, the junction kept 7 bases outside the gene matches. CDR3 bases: TGCGCCAGCAGCTTGTCGGGACAGGGTAGATCCGGGGAGCTGTTTTTT. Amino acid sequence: CASSLSGQGRSGELFF. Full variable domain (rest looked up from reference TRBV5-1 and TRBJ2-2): KAGVTQTPRYLIKTRGQQVTLSCSPISGHRSVSWYQQTPGQGLQFLFEYFSETQRNKGNFPGRFSGRQFSNSRSEMNVSTLELGDSALYLCASSLSGQGRSGELFFGEGSRLTVL.

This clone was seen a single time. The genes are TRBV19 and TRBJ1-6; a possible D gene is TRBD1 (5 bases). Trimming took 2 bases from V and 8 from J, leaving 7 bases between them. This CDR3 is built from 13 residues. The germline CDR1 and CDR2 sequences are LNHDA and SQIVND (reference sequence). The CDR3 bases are TGTGCCAGTAGTATACAGGGATATTCACCCCTCCACTTT. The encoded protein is CASSIQGYSPLHF.

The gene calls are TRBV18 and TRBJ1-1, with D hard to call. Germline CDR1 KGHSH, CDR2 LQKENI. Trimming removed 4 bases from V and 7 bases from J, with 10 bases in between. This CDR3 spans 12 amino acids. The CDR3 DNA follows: TGTGCCAGCTCACTACCCAAACATGAAGCTTTCTTT. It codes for CASSLPKHEAFF.

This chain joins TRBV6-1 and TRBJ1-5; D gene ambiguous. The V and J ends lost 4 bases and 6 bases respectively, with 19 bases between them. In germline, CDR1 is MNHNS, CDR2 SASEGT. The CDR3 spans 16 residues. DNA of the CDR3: TGTGCCAGCAGTGCCGAGGGCAAGGACGGACGTCAGCCCCAGCATTTT. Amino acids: CASSAEGKDGRQPQHF.

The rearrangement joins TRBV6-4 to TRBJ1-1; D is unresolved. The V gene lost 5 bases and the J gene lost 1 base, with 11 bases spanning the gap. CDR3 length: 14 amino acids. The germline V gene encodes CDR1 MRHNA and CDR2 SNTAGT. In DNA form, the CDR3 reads TGTGCCAGCAGTCTAGAAGGTTCGAACACTGAAGCTTTCTTT. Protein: CASSLEGSNTEAFF.

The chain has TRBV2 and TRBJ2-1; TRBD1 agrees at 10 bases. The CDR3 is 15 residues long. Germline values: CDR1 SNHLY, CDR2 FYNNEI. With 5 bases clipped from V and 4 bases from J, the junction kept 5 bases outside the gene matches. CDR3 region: CASSSWTGGYNEQFF. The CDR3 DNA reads TGTGCCAGCAGTTCCTGGACAGGGGGATACAATGAGCAGTTCTTC. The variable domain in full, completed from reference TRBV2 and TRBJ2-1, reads EPEVTQTPSHQVTQMGQEVILRCVPISNHLYFYWYRQILGQKVEFLVSFYNNEISEKSEIFDDQFSVERPDGSNFTLKIRSTKLEDSAMYFCASSSWTGGYNEQFFGPGTRLTVL.

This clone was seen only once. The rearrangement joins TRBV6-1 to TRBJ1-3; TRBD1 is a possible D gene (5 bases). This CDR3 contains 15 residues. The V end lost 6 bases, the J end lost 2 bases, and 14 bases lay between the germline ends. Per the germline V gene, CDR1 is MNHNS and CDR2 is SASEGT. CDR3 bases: TGTGCCAGCAGGACCCAACAGGTTCCTGGAAACACCATATATTTT. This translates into CASRTQQVPGNTIYF.

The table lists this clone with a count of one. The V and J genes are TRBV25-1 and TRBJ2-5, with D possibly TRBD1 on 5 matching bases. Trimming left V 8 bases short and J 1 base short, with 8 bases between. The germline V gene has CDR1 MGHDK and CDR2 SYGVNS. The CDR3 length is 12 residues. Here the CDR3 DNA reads TGTGCCAGCGGGGCCTCCCAAGAGACCCAGTACTTC. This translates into CASGASQETQYF.

CDR3 sequence (DNA): TGTGCTAGTGGTTGGGGGGAGACAGGGGTTAGGTATGGCTACACCTTC. Encoded protein: CASGWGETGVRYGYTF. The chain is built from TRBV12-5 and TRBJ1-2; 8 bases match TRBD1. The CDR3 consists of 16 residues. The V segment lost 4 bases and the J segment 5 bases; nucleotides outside the gene matches: 12. Germline loops: CDR1 LGHNT, CDR2 FRNRAP.

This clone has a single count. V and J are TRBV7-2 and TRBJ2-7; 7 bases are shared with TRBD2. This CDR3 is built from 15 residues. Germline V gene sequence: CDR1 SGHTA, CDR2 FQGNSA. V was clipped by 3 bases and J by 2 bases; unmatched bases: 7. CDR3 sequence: CASSFSTSRTYEQYF. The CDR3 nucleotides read TGTGCCAGCAGCTTTTCGACTAGCAGGACCTACGAGCAGTACTTC.

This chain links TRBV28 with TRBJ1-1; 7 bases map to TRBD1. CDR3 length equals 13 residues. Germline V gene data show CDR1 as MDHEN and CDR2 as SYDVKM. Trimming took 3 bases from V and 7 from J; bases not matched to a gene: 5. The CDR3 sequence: CASSFRGLGEAFF. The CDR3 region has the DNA TGTGCCAGCAGTTTCAGGGGGTTGGGTGAAGCTTTCTTT.

The chain's CDR3 is CASSLSQGVGTDTQYF. CDR3 DNA sequence: TGCGCCAGCAGCTTGTCGCAGGGGGTGGGCACAGATACGCAGTATTTT. V gene TRBV5-1 combines with J gene TRBJ2-3; 7 positions agree with TRBD1. The CDR3 covers 16 residues. Germline CDR1 reads SGHRS; CDR2 reads YFSETQ. V trimming: 1 base; J trimming: 1 base; junction bases outside the gene matches: 6.

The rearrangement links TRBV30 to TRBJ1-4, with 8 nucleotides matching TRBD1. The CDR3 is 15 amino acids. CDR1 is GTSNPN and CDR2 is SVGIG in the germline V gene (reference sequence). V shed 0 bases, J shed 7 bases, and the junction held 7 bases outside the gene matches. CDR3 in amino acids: CAWSVIGQGAEKLFF. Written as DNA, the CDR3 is TGTGCCTGGAGTGTAATCGGGCAGGGGGCTGAAAAACTGTTTTTT.

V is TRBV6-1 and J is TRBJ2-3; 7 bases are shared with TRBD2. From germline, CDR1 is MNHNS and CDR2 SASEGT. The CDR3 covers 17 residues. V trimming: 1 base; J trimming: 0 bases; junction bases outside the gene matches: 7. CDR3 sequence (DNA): TGTGCCAGCAGTGAAGTGAGTCTAGCGGCAAGCACAGATACGCAGTATTTT. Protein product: CASSEVSLAASTDTQYF.

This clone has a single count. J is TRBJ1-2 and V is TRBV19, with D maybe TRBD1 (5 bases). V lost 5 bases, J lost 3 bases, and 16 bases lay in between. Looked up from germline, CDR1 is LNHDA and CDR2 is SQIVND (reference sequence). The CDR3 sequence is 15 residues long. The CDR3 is CASSPSQGAYYGYTF. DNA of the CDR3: TGTGCCAGTAGTCCGTCCCAAGGGGCTTACTATGGCTACACCTTC.

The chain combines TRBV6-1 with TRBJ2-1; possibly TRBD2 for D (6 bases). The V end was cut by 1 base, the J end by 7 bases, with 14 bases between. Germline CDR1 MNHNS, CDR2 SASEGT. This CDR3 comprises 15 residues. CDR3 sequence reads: CASSEEGRTGNEQFF. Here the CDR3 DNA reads TGTGCCAGCAGTGAAGAGGGGAGGACGGGTAATGAGCAGTTCTTC.

CDR3 sequence (DNA): TGTGCCACCAGCCTGGAGCGGGGGAGGAACCAGCCCCAGCATTTT. It translates to CATSLERGRNQPQHF. The genes are TRBV15 and TRBJ1-5, with D possibly TRBD1 on 5 matching bases. Trimming cost V 5 bases and J 7 bases, with 18 bases left between them. Germline V CDR1 and CDR2: LNHNV, YYDKDF (reference sequence). This CDR3 spans 15 amino acids.

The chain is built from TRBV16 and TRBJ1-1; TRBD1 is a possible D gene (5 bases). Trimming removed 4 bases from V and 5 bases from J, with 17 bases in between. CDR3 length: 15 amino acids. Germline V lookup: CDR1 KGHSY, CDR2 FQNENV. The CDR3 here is CASSRVASGGTEAFF. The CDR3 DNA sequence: TGTGCCAGCAGCCGAGTCGCGTCGGGGGGGACTGAAGCTTTCTTT.